Given below is one T cell receptor beta chain in context. Its antigen is not known. Deep TCR-beta sequencing used DNA from uncultured naive and memory CD4+ T cells. The table came from immunoSEQ multiplex PCR; TCRdb's copy has only in-frame clones and leaves some out. The table lists 68,000 or so clones, approximately 95% of them singletons. The trim removed 6 bases at V and 2 bases at J, leaving 4 bases unmatched. Germline V gene data show CDR1 as SQVTM and CDR2 as ANQGSEA. The CDR3 contains 13 residues. The entry originates in a study of CD4 T cells in relation to SARS-CoV-2 and coronaviruses. Study-level findings and limits: The assay detects memory recall responses, not culture-primed primary responses. Pre-pandemic and post-infection samples never came from the same donor.

Before the COVID-19 pandemic, during about 2011-2018, CD4+ T cells were taken from unexposed donors. The chain joins TRBV29-1 to TRBJ2-7; 10 bases agree with TRBD2. Sequencing was performed on naive CD4+ T cells from PBMCs. Subset in this sample: naive CD4+ T cells isolated by negative enrichment. This TCR was recovered from a human donor in good health. The CDR3 protein is CSVVGTSAYEQYF. The CDR3 DNA sequence: TGCAGCGTCGTAGGGACTAGCGCCTACGAGCAGTACTTC.